Below are 19 T cell receptor beta chains sequenced from a single sample in a study of blood T cell repertoires in COVID-19. The protocol was immunoSEQ multiplex PCR, while the TCRdb copy is restricted to in-frame clones and leaves out a portion. Here the sample spans 170,000 or so clones, around four fifths being singletons. Sequencing was carried out using peripheral blood. These TCRs come from a woman aged 40 to 49 with COVID-19, enrolled during active disease.

The DNA of the CDR3 is TGTGCCAGCAGCCGTGGACAGTCCACCTACAATGAGCAGTTCTTC. This translates into CASSRGQSTYNEQFF. The chain joins TRBV5-4 to TRBJ2-1, with D perhaps matching TRBD1 (6 bases). The CDR3 sequence is 15 residues long. V was pared by 4 bases and J by 2 bases, with 13 bases between. Looked up from germline, CDR1 is SGHNT and CDR2 is YYREEE (reference sequence).

The rearrangement uses TRBV28 and TRBJ1-5, with D possibly TRBD1 on 5 matching bases. Germline V gene data show CDR1 as MDHEN and CDR2 as SYDVKM. The CDR3 totals 15 residues. The germline V and J ends were trimmed by 10 bases and 1 base, with 17 bases remaining between them. CDR3 amino acids: CATKDQGSSNQPQHF. The DNA of the CDR3 is TGTGCCACCAAGGACCAGGGATCGAGCAATCAGCCCCAGCATTTT.

This clone was observed a handful of times. The chain uses TRBV6-5 and TRBJ1-4; maybe TRBD1 (5 bases). This CDR3 comprises 14 residues. The V and J ends lost 6 bases and 6 bases respectively, with 14 bases between them. Germline CDR1 reads MNHEY; CDR2 reads SVGAGI. CDR3 DNA: TGTGCCAGCAGAAGGCTACAGGCGGATGAAAAACTGTTTTTT. Encoded protein: CASRRLQADEKLFF.

This clone was observed once. The chain joins TRBV5-1 to TRBJ1-1; D may be TRBD1 (5 bases). Trimming pared 0 bases from V and 1 base from J, leaving 7 bases between. From germline, CDR1 is SGHRS and CDR2 YFSETQ. The CDR3 sequence is 14 residues long. The CDR3 region has the DNA TGCGCCAGCAGCTTGGCGCAGGGGAACACTGAAGCTTTCTTT. The encoded protein is CASSLAQGNTEAFF.

This sequence joins TRBV5-8 and TRBJ1-6, with D possibly being TRBD1 (5 bases). The CDR3 length is 15 residues. Germline CDR1 is SGHTS and CDR2 is YDEGEE. V shed 0 bases and J shed 8 bases, with 12 bases lying between them. The CDR3 spells CASSLAGGTDSPLHF. The CDR3 nucleotides read TGTGCCAGCAGCTTGGCCGGGGGGACCGATTCACCCCTCCACTTT.

The chain has TRBV18 and TRBJ2-4; D not certain. The CDR3 is made up of 16 amino acids. Trimming shortened V by 5 bases and J by 0 bases, and 14 bases separated the two germline ends. CDR1 and CDR2 (germline): KGHSH, LQKENI. The CDR3 nucleotides read TGTGCCAGCTCATCATTGACAAGTTTAGCCAAAAACATTCAGTACTTC. This gives the protein CASSSLTSLAKNIQYF.

The chain employs TRBV2 and TRBJ1-1; D possibly corresponds to TRBD1 (6 bases). The germline V and J ends were trimmed by 7 bases and 4 bases, with 13 bases remaining between them. In germline, CDR1 is SNHLY, CDR2 FYNNEI. The CDR3 runs 13 residues. The CDR3, as DNA: TGTGCCAGCATTATAGGGGGATCCACTGAAGCTTTCTTT. Amino acid sequence: CASIIGGSTEAFF.

This rearrangement joins TRBV7-9 to TRBJ1-4; tentative D call: TRBD1 (5 bases). Per germline, CDR1 SEHNR and CDR2 FQNEAQ (reference sequence). This CDR3 has 15 residues. Trimming shortened V by 4 bases and J by 3 bases, and 12 bases separated the two germline ends. The CDR3 spells CASSWGTGANEKLFF. For the CDR3, the DNA is TGTGCCAGCAGCTGGGGCACCGGAGCTAATGAAAAACTGTTTTTT. Full variable domain (missing parts from reference TRBV7-9 and TRBJ1-4): DTGVSQNPRHKITKRGQNVTFRCDPISEHNRLYWYRQTLGQGPEFLTYFQNEAQLEKSRLLSDRFSAERPKGSFSTLEIQRTEQGDSAMYLCASSWGTGANEKLFFGSGTQLSVL.

The chain has TRBV7-6 and TRBJ1-3, with D possibly TRBD1 on 6 matching bases. Germline loops: CDR1 SGHVS, CDR2 FNYEAQ. Trimming removed 0 bases from V and 3 bases from J, with 15 bases in between. This CDR3 is 17 amino acids long. CDR3 DNA: TGTGCCAGCAGCTTAGCGACTACAGGGACTATTGGAAACACCATATATTTT. This translates into CASSLATTGTIGNTIYF.

J is TRBJ1-2 and V is TRBV6-5, with a weak D call TRBD1 (5 bases). The CDR3 is 15 residues long. Between the trimmed V and J ends, which lost 7 bases and 3 bases, there was a span of 18 bases. Germline V gives CDR1 MNHEY, CDR2 SVGAGI. The CDR3 loop is CASTSTDFLDYGYTF. DNA of the CDR3: TGTGCCAGCACATCGACAGATTTCTTGGACTATGGCTACACCTTC.

The sample holds a few counts of this clone. The chain joins TRBV27 to TRBJ1-5; 9 bases line up with TRBD1. Germline V gene sequence: CDR1 MNHEY, CDR2 SMNVEV (reference sequence). V was pared by 4 bases and J by 7 bases, with 26 bases of the junction left unmatched. The CDR3 runs 21 residues. CDR3 amino acids: CASSSYPPDRGKKPIGQPQHF. DNA of the CDR3: TGTGCCAGCAGTTCTTACCCCCCGGACAGGGGAAAAAAGCCCATCGGGCAGCCCCAGCATTTT.

V and J are TRBV6-5 and TRBJ2-3; weak D call: TRBD2 (6 bases). Germline lookup yields CDR1 MNHEY and CDR2 SVGAGI. The CDR3 runs to 15 residues. V lost 6 bases and J 0 bases, leaving 13 bases between the germline ends. The CDR3 nucleotides are TGTGCCAGCAGCCAACTAGCCTCTAGCACAGATACGCAGTATTTT. It is translated as CASSQLASSTDTQYF.

The chain combines TRBV28 with TRBJ2-7, with TRBD2 identical over 13 bases. Per the germline V gene, CDR1 is MDHEN and CDR2 is SYDVKM. V lost 8 bases and J lost 6; bases outside the gene matches: 13. The length of the CDR3 is 16 residues. The CDR3 DNA is TGTGCCAGCGGAGGGACTAGCGGGACCGTTAGGGTCGAGCAGTACTTC. This codes for CASGGTSGTVRVEQYF.

V gene TRBV19 combines with J gene TRBJ2-7; D is ambiguous. Germline assignment: CDR1 LNHDA and CDR2 SQIVND (reference sequence). The CDR3 runs to 15 residues. Trimming removed 0 bases from V and 3 bases from J, with 12 bases in between. CDR3 bases: TGTGCCAGTAGTATAGAATCAGGAACCCTCTACGAGCAGTACTTC. This codes for CASSIESGTLYEQYF.

The rearrangement links TRBV11-2 to TRBJ2-3; 8 bases fit TRBD2. The CDR3 has 17 amino acids. J gave up 4 bases and V 3 bases, and 12 bases lay outside the gene matches. Germline V gene data show CDR1 as SGHAT and CDR2 as FQNNGV. CDR3 amino acids: CASSFPRGAGDPDTQYF. The CDR3 bases are TGTGCCAGCAGCTTCCCGCGGGGGGCGGGGGATCCAGATACGCAGTATTTT.

This clone was seen more than once but under ten times. The rearrangement joins TRBV3-1 (or the pseudogene TRBV3-2) to TRBJ2-3; 10 nucleotides agree with TRBD1. V was pared by 1 base and J by 2 bases, with 0 bases of the junction left unmatched. This CDR3 comprises 15 residues. The V gene's germline CDR1 is LGHDT and CDR2 YNNKEL (reference sequence). The chain's CDR3 is CASSQGQGATDTQYF. CDR3 nucleotides: TGTGCCAGCAGCCAAGGACAGGGGGCCACAGATACGCAGTATTTT.

This clone has just one count. The chain is built from TRBV19 and TRBJ1-2; TRBD1 matches at 8 bases. J lost 8 bases, V lost 4 bases, and 9 bases had no gene match. Germline CDR1 and CDR2: LNHDA and SQIVND (reference sequence). This CDR3 has 14 amino acids. Here the CDR3 DNA reads TGTGCCAGTAGTACCGGACAGGGACTGAGGGGCTACACCTTC. It translates to CASSTGQGLRGYTF.

Only one count was recorded for this clone. The CDR3 DNA sequence: TGTGCCAGCAGCTTAGTTTCCGACAGGGAAGATCAGCCCCAGCATTTT. Residues: CASSLVSDREDQPQHF. The chain carries TRBV7-9 and TRBJ1-5, with 7 bases aligning to TRBD1. V dropped 1 base and J dropped 5; count of bases not matched to a gene: 8. Germline CDR1 is SEHNR and CDR2 is FQNEAQ (reference sequence). This CDR3 spans 16 amino acids.

J is TRBJ2-5 and V is TRBV19, with 7 bases matching TRBD1. The CDR3 is 13 residues long. The germline V gene has CDR1 LNHDA and CDR2 SQIVND (reference sequence). V was clipped by 3 bases and J by 5 bases; unmatched bases: 3. CDR3 nucleotides: TGTGCCAGTAGTATGACCAGGGGGGAGACCCAGTACTTC. As protein: CASSMTRGETQYF.